This TCR beta chain was found in a study of yellow fever vaccine responses in identical twins. Study-level results: Reports say the vaccine T cell response in twins looked partly convergent and partly personalized.

TCRdb analysed the RT-PCR reads with MiXCR anew, one entry per CDR3 protein. Among under 20,000 distinct CDR3 sequences listed, approximately 70% were seen once. This clonotype has only a few counts. Its target is unknown. Trimming stripped 2 bases from V and 5 bases from J, with 8 bases between. The CDR3 totals 13 residues. Germline CDR1 SGHAT, CDR2 FQNNGV. V is TRBV11-2 and J is TRBJ2-3, with no clear D. The source material was T cells from blood (PBMCs), unsorted or a sorted subset (not recorded which), sampled before or after yellow fever vaccination (not recorded which). The receptor's source is a woman aged 18-29 years who received the yellow fever vaccine. CDR3 sequence reads: CASSLSHKDTQYF. CDR3 sequence (DNA): TGTGCCAGCAGCTTATCCCACAAAGATACGCAGTATTTT.